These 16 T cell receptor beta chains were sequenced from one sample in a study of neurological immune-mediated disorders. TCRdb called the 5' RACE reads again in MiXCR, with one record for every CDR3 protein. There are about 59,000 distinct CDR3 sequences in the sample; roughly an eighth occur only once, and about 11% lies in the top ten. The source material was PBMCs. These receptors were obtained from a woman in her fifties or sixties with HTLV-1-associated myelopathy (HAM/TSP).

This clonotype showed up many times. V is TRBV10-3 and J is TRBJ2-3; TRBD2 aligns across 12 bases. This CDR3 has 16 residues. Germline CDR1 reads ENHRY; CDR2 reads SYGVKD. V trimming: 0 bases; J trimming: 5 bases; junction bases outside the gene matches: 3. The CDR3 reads CAISESTSGSRDTQYF. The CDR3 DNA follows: TGTGCCATCAGTGAGTCGACTAGCGGGAGCCGAGATACGCAGTATTTT.

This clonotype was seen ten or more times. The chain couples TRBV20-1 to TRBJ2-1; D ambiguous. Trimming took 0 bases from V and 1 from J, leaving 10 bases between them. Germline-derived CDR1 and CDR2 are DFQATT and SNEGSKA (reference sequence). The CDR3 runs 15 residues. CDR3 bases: TGCAGTGCTAGAGATTTGGGTCGTTCCTACAATGAGCAGTTCTTC. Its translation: CSARDLGRSYNEQFF.

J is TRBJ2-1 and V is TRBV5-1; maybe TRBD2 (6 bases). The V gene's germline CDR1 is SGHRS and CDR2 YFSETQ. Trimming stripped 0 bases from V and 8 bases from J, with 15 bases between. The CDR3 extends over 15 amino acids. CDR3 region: CASSLGRVWGDEQFF. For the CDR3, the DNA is TGCGCCAGCAGCTTGGGGAGGGTATGGGGCGATGAGCAGTTCTTC.

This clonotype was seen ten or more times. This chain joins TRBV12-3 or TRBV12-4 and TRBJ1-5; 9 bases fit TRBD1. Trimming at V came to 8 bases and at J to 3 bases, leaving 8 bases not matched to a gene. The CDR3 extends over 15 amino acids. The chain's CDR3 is CASGFGTGNNQPQHF. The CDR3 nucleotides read TGTGCCAGCGGATTCGGGACAGGGAACAATCAGCCCCAGCATTTT.

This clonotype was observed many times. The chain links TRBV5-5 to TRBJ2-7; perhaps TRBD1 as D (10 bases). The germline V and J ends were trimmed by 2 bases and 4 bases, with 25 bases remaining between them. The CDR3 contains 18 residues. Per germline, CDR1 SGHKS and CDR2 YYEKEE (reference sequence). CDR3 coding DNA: TGTGCCAGCAGCTTTCCGACAGGGGGCATTAGCGGGAGTTACGAGCAGTACTTC. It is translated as CASSFPTGGISGSYEQYF.

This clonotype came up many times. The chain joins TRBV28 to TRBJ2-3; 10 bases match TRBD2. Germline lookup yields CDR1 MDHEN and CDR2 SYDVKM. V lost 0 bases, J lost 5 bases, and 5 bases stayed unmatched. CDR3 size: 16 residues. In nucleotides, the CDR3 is TGTGCCAGCAGTTTATGGGCTAGCGGGAGAGTAGATACGCAGTATTTT. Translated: CASSLWASGRVDTQYF. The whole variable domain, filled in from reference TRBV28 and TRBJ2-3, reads DVKVTQSSRYLVKRTGEKVFLECVQDMDHENMFWYRQDPGLGLRLIYFSYDVKMKEKGDIPEGYSVSREKKERFSLILESASTNQTSMYLCASSLWASGRVDTQYFGPGTRLTVL.

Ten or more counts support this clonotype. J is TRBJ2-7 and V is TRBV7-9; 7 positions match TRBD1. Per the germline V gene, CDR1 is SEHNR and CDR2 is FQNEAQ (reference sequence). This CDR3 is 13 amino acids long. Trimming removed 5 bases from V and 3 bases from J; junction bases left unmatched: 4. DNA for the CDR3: TGTGCCAGCAGCCCGACAGGGAGCTACGAGCAGTACTTC. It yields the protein CASSPTGSYEQYF.

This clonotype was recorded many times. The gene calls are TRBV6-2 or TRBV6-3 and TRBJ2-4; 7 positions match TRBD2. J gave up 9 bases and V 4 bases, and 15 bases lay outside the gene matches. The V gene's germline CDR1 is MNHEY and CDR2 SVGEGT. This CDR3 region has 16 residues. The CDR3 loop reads CASSSPATSPVGIQYF. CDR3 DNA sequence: TGTGCCAGCAGTTCCCCCGCGACTAGCCCCGTGGGCATTCAGTACTTC.

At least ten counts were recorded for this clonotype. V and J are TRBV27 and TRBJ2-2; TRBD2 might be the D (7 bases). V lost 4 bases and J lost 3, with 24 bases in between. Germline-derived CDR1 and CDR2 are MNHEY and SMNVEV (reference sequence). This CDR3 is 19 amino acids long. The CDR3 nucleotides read TGTGCCAGCAGTTCTAATACAGGGTCGGCTAGCGGATACACCGGGGAGCTGTTTTTT. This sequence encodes CASSSNTGSASGYTGELFF.

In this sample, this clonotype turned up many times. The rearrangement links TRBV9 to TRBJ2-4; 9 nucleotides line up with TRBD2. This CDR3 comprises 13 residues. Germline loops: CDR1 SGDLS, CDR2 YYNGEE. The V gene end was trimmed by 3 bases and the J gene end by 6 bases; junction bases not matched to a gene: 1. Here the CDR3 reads CASSETSGNIQYF. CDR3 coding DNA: TGTGCCAGCAGCGAGACTAGCGGAAACATTCAGTACTTC.

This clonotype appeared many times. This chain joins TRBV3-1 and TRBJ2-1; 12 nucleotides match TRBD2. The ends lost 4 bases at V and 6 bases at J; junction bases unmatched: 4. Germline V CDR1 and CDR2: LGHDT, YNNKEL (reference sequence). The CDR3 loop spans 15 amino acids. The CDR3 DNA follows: TGTGCCAGCAGCCGAGGACTAGCGGGACTCAATGAGCAGTTCTTC. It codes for CASSRGLAGLNEQFF.

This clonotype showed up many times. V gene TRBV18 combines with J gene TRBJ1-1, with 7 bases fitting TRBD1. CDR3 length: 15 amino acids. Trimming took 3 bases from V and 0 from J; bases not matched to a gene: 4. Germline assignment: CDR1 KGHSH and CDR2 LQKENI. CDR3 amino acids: CASSPPGGMNTEAFF. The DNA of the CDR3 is TGTGCCAGCTCACCTCCAGGGGGGATGAACACTGAAGCTTTCTTT.

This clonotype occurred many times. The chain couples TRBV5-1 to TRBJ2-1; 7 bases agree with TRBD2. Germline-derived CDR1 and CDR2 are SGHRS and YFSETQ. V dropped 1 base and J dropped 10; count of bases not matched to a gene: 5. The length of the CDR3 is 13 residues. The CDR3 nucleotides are TGCGCCAGCAGCTTGCTGGGGGAGGGCGAGCAGTTCTTC. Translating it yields CASSLLGEGEQFF.

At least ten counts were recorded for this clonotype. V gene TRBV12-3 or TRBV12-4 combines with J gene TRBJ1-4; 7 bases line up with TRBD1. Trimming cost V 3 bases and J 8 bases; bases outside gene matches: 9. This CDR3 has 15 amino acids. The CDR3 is CASSLGTGASEKLFF. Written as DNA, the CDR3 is TGTGCCAGCAGTTTGGGAACAGGGGCGAGCGAAAAACTGTTTTTT.

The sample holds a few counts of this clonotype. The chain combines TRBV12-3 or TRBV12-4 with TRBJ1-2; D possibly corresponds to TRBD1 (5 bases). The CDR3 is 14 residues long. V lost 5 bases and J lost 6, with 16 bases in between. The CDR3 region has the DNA TGTGCCAGCAGTGGGGGACGGGACCTCCATGGCTACACCTTC. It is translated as CASSGGRDLHGYTF.

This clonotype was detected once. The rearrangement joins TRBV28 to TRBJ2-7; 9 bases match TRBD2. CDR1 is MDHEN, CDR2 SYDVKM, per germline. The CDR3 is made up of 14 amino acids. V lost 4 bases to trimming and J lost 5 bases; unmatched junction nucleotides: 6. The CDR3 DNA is TGTGCCAGCAGTTCAGGACTAGCGCCCAACGAGCAGTACTTC. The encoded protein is CASSSGLAPNEQYF.